This T cell receptor beta chain derives from a study of T cell responses to AZD1222 COVID-19 vaccine. Overall study findings and caveats: Nearly half of spike-specific TCRs reportedly target variant regions that are unmutated in the B.1.351 and B.1.1.7 variants. The study identified only six AZD1222 recipients as seropositive at baseline. Spike-specific TCR breadth and depth grew following two AZD1222 doses.

To note about this clone: Its specificity is not known.

Profiled with immunoSEQ multiplex PCR; TCRdb holds only in-frame clones, not every one. The sample comprises some 160,000 clones, roughly nine tenths of which are singletons, and approximately 0.97% rests with the top ten. Germline loops: CDR1 SGHVS, CDR2 FQNEAQ. The CDR3 has 16 residues. V was pared by 4 bases and J by 0 bases, with 7 bases of the junction left unmatched. The chain is built from TRBV7-8 and TRBJ1-1, with 8 positions matching TRBD1. The receptor was derived from an adult who received the AZD1222 COVID-19 vaccine. The sample in question was peripheral blood, obtained 28 days after the second AZD1222 dose. CDR3 nucleotides: TGTGCCAGCAGCTCAAGTGACAGGGGCGTGAACACTGAAGCTTTCTTT. Protein: CASSSSDRGVNTEAFF. The full variable domain, its missing parts supplied by reference TRBV7-8 and TRBJ1-1, is GAGVSQSPRYKVAKRGQDVALRCDPISGHVSLFWYQQALGQGPEFLTYFQNEAQLDKSGLPSDRFFAERPEGSVSTLKIQRTQQEDSAVYLCASSSSDRGVNTEAFFGQGTRLTVV.